The source of this T cell receptor (beta chain) is a study of cytomegalovirus exposure and HLA in healthy donors. The CDR3 loop spans 15 amino acids. CDR1 is SGDLS and CDR2 is YYNGEE in the germline V gene. V was clipped by 4 bases and J by 4 bases; unmatched bases: 6. The PCR employed 60 Vbeta primers together with 13 Jbeta primers. Some clones are missing from TCRdb's copy, which holds only in-frame ones; the method was immunoSEQ multiplex PCR. The repertoire holds roughly 120,000 clones, with over 60% as singletons. The sequence derives from a woman aged 55 to 70 in good health and CMV-seropositive. The chain recombines TRBV9 with TRBJ2-1, with 9 bases fitting TRBD2. The source material was PBMCs. The CDR3 DNA reads TGTGCCAGCAGCACCCGGCTAGCGGGATACAATGAGCAGTTCTTC. It codes for CASSTRLAGYNEQFF.